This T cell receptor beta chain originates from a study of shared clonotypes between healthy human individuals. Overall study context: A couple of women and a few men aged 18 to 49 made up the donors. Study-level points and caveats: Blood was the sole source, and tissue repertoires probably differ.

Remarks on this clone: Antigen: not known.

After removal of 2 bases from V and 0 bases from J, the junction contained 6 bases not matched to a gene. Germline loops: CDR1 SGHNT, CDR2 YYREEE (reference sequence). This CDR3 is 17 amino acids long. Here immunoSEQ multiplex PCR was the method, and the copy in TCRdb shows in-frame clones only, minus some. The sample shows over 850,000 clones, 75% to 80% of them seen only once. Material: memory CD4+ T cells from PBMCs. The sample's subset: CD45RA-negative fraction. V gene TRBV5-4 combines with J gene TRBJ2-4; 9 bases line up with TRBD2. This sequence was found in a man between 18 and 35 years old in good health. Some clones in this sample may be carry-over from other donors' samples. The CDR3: CASSFGTSRVAKNIQYF. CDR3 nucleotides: TGTGCCAGCAGCTTCGGGACTAGCAGAGTAGCCAAAAACATTCAGTACTTC.